These 23 T cell receptor beta chains were sequenced from one sample in a study of OX40 agonist ivuxolimab in advanced cancers. The method behind the library was the immunoSEQ multiplex PCR assay. Imported from immuneACCESS, the table was reduced by TCRdb to in-frame sequences with V and J called. These copies leave out some clones; in studies compared against another copy, an unresolved V gene accounts for under half, and the cause of the remainder is not known. The sample table records 60,000 to 95,000 clones; approximately 84% of these occur just once. The leading ten clones occupy roughly 15% of the sample. The sequenced sample was CD4+ or CD8+ T cells sorted from blood, obtained in a trial of the OX40 agonist ivuxolimab. These receptors were obtained from an adult with an advanced solid tumor such as melanoma, head and neck, liver or kidney cancer.

The rearrangement uses TRBV28 and TRBJ1-1; the D is unclear. CDR1 MDHEN and CDR2 SYDVKM come from the germline V gene. Trimming stripped 0 bases from V and 1 base from J, with 9 bases between. The length of the CDR3 is 15 residues. This chain's CDR3 is CASSLWKDTNTEAFF. In DNA, the CDR3 is TGTGCCAGCAGTTTATGGAAAGACACGAACACTGAAGCTTTCTTT.

The genes are TRBV15 and TRBJ1-1; D remains unclear. Germline loops: CDR1 LNHNV, CDR2 YYDKDF (reference sequence). V was cut by 0 bases and J by 0 bases, with 5 bases left in between. The CDR3 runs 14 residues. CDR3 residues: CATSRDVVNTEAFF. The CDR3 DNA reads as TGTGCCACCAGCAGAGATGTTGTGAACACTGAAGCTTTCTTT.

The chain joins TRBV5-1 to TRBJ2-1, with 13 bases lining up with TRBD2. Looked up from germline, CDR1 is SGHRS and CDR2 is YFSETQ. This CDR3 has 16 residues. V was clipped by 1 base and J by 4 bases; unmatched bases: 2. The CDR3 DNA reads as TGCGCCAGCAGCTTGTCACTAGCGGGAGGGTACAATGAGCAGTTCTTC. This codes for CASSLSLAGGYNEQFF.

V is TRBV11-2 and J is TRBJ1-6, with D unclear. CDR3 length equals 16 residues. Germline V gene lookup returns CDR1 SGHAT and CDR2 FQNNGV. V gave up 5 bases and J gave up 5 bases, with 16 bases separating them. The CDR3 DNA sequence: TGTGCCAGCAGCCCCTTCACGACCGAAGATAATTCACCCCTCCACTTT. Translating it yields CASSPFTTEDNSPLHF.

The chain is built from TRBV6-5 and TRBJ2-5; D is ambiguous. CDR1 MNHEY and CDR2 SVGAGI come from the germline V gene. The CDR3 has 12 amino acids. The ends were cut back, 5 bases at V and 5 bases at J, with 9 bases in the middle. As DNA, the CDR3 is TGTGCCAGCAGTCCCTTGGGGGAGACCCAGTACTTC. Amino acids: CASSPLGETQYF.

This chain uses TRBV21-1 with TRBJ2-3. TRBV21-1 is designated a pseudogene. The CDR3 loop spans 22 amino acids. The DNA for the CDR3 is TGTGCCAGCAGCAAAGTAGAGGGGAAAACTAAAAACCTCACGCAAGGCACAGATACGCAGTATTTT. Protein: CASSKVEGKTKNLTQGTDTQYF.

The rearrangement links TRBV21-1 to TRBJ2-5. TRBV21-1 corresponds to a pseudogene. CDR3 size: 16 residues. The CDR3, as DNA: TGTGCCAGCAGCACCCAAAGTGGACGGTTACAAGAGACCCAGTACTTC. Its protein is CASSTQSGRLQETQYF.

Details on this clone: One end of the junction varies from germline; a read error may be responsible. In nucleotides, the CDR3 is TGCGCCAGCAGTTTGGCAGGGAAAGGGGATGAAAAACTGTTTTTT. Protein product: CASSLAGKGDEKLFF. The chain uses TRBV5-1 and TRBJ1-4; the D gene is possibly TRBD1 (5 bases). Germline values: CDR1 SGHRS, CDR2 YFSETQ. CDR3 size: 15 residues.

The CDR3 reads CAIGDRGRFTDTQYF. The CDR3, as DNA: TGTGCCATAGGGGACAGGGGGCGATTCACAGATACGCAGTATTTT. The chain is built from TRBV10-3 and TRBJ2-3; TRBD1 agrees at 12 bases. The V gene's germline CDR1 is ENHRY and CDR2 SYGVKD. This CDR3 region has 15 residues. The V gene end was trimmed by 9 bases and the J gene end by 2 bases; junction bases not matched to a gene: 6.

The genes are TRBV6-5 and TRBJ1-5; 7 nucleotides match TRBD1. Losses at the gene ends were 0 bases for V and 0 bases for J; bases not matched to a gene: 2. CDR1 and CDR2 (germline): MNHEY, SVGAGI. The CDR3 spans 16 residues. DNA for the CDR3: TGTGCCAGCAGTTACTCGACAGGGACTAGCAATCAGCCCCAGCATTTT. It yields the protein CASSYSTGTSNQPQHF.

The chain combines TRBV5-6 with TRBJ2-7, with 10 bases lining up with TRBD1. Trimming cost V 4 bases and J 3 bases; bases outside gene matches: 10. Per the germline V gene, CDR1 is SGHDT and CDR2 is YYEEEE. This CDR3 has 16 residues. CDR3 nucleotide sequence: TGTGCCAGCAGCGCAATTTCTGGACAGGGGGACTACGAGCAGTACTTC. It translates to CASSAISGQGDYEQYF.

In DNA form, the CDR3 reads TGTGCCAGCAGTTTTGGTCGGGCCCCAGAGACCCAGTACTTC. Translation: CASSFGRAPETQYF. The chain links TRBV2 to TRBJ2-5; no clear D. V lost 5 bases and J lost 4, with 14 bases in between. The CDR3 extends over 14 amino acids. Germline assignment: CDR1 SNHLY and CDR2 FYNNEI. The whole variable domain, remainder taken from reference TRBV2 and TRBJ2-5, is EPEVTQTPSHQVTQMGQEVILRCVPISNHLYFYWYRQILGQKVEFLVSFYNNEISEKSEIFDDQFSVERPDGSNFTLKIRSTKLEDSAMYFCASSFGRAPETQYFGPGTRLLVL.

This chain connects TRBV5-4 to TRBJ2-1, with 13 bases fitting TRBD2. The J segment lost 6 bases and the V segment lost 3 bases, leaving 6 bases of the junction unmatched. From germline, CDR1 is SGHNT and CDR2 YYREEE (reference sequence). The CDR3 runs 16 residues. This chain's CDR3 is CASSSGLAGAVNEQFF. CDR3 DNA sequence: TGTGCCAGCAGCTCAGGACTAGCGGGAGCGGTCAATGAGCAGTTCTTC.

This chain joins TRBV19 and TRBJ2-3; 7 bases match TRBD1. The V segment lost 1 base and the J segment 1 base; nucleotides outside the gene matches: 8. Germline loops: CDR1 LNHDA, CDR2 SQIVND (reference sequence). CDR3 size: 17 residues. CDR3 DNA: TGTGCCAGTAGTATAGGAGGACAGGTGACGGGCACAGATACGCAGTATTTT. Encoded protein: CASSIGGQVTGTDTQYF. The full variable domain, in which reference TRBV19 and TRBJ2-3 provide the parts outside the CDR3, is DGGITQSPKYLFRKEGQNVTLSCEQNLNHDAMYWYRQDPGQGLRLIYYSQIVNDFQKGDIAEGYSVSREKKESFPLTVTSAQKNPTAFYLCASSIGGQVTGTDTQYFGPGTRLTVL.

The chain joins TRBV2 to TRBJ1-2; a possible D gene is TRBD1 (6 bases). Between the trimmed V and J ends, which lost 1 base and 4 bases, there was a span of 19 bases. The length of the CDR3 is 17 residues. In germline, CDR1 is SNHLY, CDR2 FYNNEI. CDR3 nucleotides: TGTGCCAGCAGTGAAGACCCCGGGGGCAGAATCTCCTATGGCTACACCTTC. Translated, it gives CASSEDPGGRISYGYTF.

The chain recombines TRBV6-6 with TRBJ1-5; 9 bases align to TRBD1. The CDR3 runs to 14 residues. V shed 7 bases and J 6 bases; nucleotides not matched to a gene: 7. CDR1 is MNHNY, CDR2 SVGAGI, per germline (reference sequence). The CDR3 coding sequence is TGTGCCAGCACCAGGACAGGGGATGGTCAGCCCCAGCATTTT. Its translation: CASTRTGDGQPQHF.

The chain employs TRBV2 and TRBJ1-2, with D unclear. The CDR3 spans 13 residues. V was clipped by 0 bases and J by 7 bases, with 9 bases between them. Germline CDR1 reads SNHLY; CDR2 reads FYNNEI. In nucleotides, the CDR3 is TGTGCCAGCAGTGAAGCGCTTTGGGGTGGCTACACCTTC. Its translation: CASSEALWGGYTF.

This chain connects TRBV5-6 to TRBJ2-3, with TRBD1 matching 11 bases. This CDR3 has 16 residues. Germline V CDR1 and CDR2: SGHDT, YYEEEE. V was clipped by 5 bases and J by 6 bases; unmatched bases: 11. CDR3 sequence: CASRRGTGGAQDTQYF. CDR3 DNA: TGTGCCAGCAGACGGGGGACAGGGGGTGCACAGGATACGCAGTATTTT.

The rearrangement links TRBV5-5 to TRBJ1-5; no firm D call. The CDR3 runs to 13 residues. Germline lookup yields CDR1 SGHKS and CDR2 YYEKEE (reference sequence). V lost 0 bases and J 0 bases, leaving 1 base between the germline ends. CDR3 sequence (DNA): TGTGCCAGCAGCTTGGATAGCAATCAGCCCCAGCATTTT. Protein: CASSLDSNQPQHF.

The J gene is TRBJ2-6, the V gene TRBV4-1; D possibly corresponds to TRBD1 (5 bases). The germline CDR1 and CDR2 sequences are MGHRA and YSYEKL. Trimming pared 2 bases from V and 0 bases from J, leaving 8 bases between. The CDR3 covers 16 residues. CDR3 loop: CASSQLTASGANVLTF. CDR3 in DNA: TGCGCCAGCAGCCAACTGACAGCCTCTGGGGCCAACGTCCTGACTTTC.

The chain employs TRBV19 and TRBJ2-3, with D uncertain. Germline lookup yields CDR1 LNHDA and CDR2 SQIVND (reference sequence). Trimming took off 3 bases at V and 2 bases at J, with 12 bases between the two ends. The CDR3 is made up of 15 amino acids. CDR3 in amino acids: CASSIGSGSTDTQYF. Here the CDR3 DNA reads TGTGCCAGTAGTATCGGGTCGGGTTCCACAGATACGCAGTATTTT.

The chain joins TRBV2 to TRBJ2-7, with 13 bases aligning to TRBD2. CDR1 is SNHLY, CDR2 FYNNEI, per germline. This CDR3 contains 15 residues. With V trimmed by 5 bases and J by 9 bases, 10 bases remained unmatched. CDR3 DNA sequence: TGTGCCAGCAGTCAAGTACCGGGACTAGCGGGATTGCAGTACTTC. Residues: CASSQVPGLAGLQYF.

This chain connects TRBV6-5 to TRBJ2-5; the match to TRBD2 covers 8 bases. The CDR3 loop spans 13 amino acids. CDR1 is MNHEY and CDR2 is SVGAGI in the germline V gene. V lost 8 bases and J lost 3; bases outside the gene matches: 5. The CDR3 reads CASFKAGEETQYF. The CDR3 DNA is TGTGCCAGCTTTAAAGCGGGAGAAGAGACCCAGTACTTC.